A selection of T cell receptor beta chains follows, all from one sample in a study of cytomegalovirus exposure and HLA in healthy donors. Method: immunoSEQ multiplex PCR; TCRdb's copy keeps in-frame clones and lacks some. The sample lists about 170,000 clones, over 70% occurring once. Sequencing used PBMCs. The receptor set was obtained from a female donor in good health and CMV-seronegative. Both conserved end residues are part of each CDR3. D genes are given only for firm matches. Rows may omit the clone size; those that give it use once, few, many or a size class.

>TRBD2|TRBJ2-3|.|TRBV4-1|15
TGCGCCAGCAGCTATAGCGGGAGTGCCACAGATACGCAGTATTTT
CASSYSGSATDTQYF
>.|TRBJ2-3|once|TRBV11-2|12
TGTGCCAGCAGCCCTTACTTAGATACGCAGTATTTT
CASSPYLDTQYF
>.|TRBJ1-4|few|TRBV9|16
TGTGCCAGCAGCGCCCGTGTAGCGGGAGATAATGAAAAACTGTTTTTT
CASSARVAGDNEKLFF
>.|TRBJ1-2|once|TRBV5-6|14
TGTGCCAGCAGCCGGATGGGGGGGATGGGCGGCTACACCTTC
CASSRMGGMGGYTF
>.|TRBJ1-5|.|TRBV28|14
TGTGCCAGCAGTTTATTTCAGTCCAATCAGCCCCAGCATTTT
CASSLFQSNQPQHF
>.|TRBJ1-1|.|TRBV5-5|15
TGTGCCAGCAGCTTGGTTGCGGGGGCCGGCACTGAAGCTTTCTTT
CASSLVAGAGTEAFF
>.|TRBJ2-2|.|TRBV9|16
TGTGCCAGCAGTCTAAACTTATACGCGAACACCGGGGAGCTGTTTTTT
CASSLNLYANTGELFF
>TRBD1|TRBJ1-5|.|TRBV6-6|14
TGTGCCAGCAGTAAAGGACAGGGTCATCAGCCCCAGCATTTT
CASSKGQGHQPQHF
>TRBD1|TRBJ1-3|.|TRBV6-6|15
TGTGCCAGCAGTTACGGACAGGGTTCTGGAAACACCATATATTTT
CASSYGQGSGNTIYF
>.|TRBJ2-1|.|TRBV5-4|15
TGTGCCAGCAGCCCTTCCCCTAGCAACTACAATGAGCAGTTCTTC
CASSPSPSNYNEQFF
>.|TRBJ2-7|.|TRBV6-5|12
TGTGCCAGTACAGACAGAGCCTACGAGCAGTACTTC
CASTDRAYEQYF
>.|TRBJ2-3|.|TRBV5-1|15
TGCGCCAGCAGCCCGAAGGGGTACATTTCAGATACGCAGTATTTT
CASSPKGYISDTQYF
>.|TRBJ2-1|few|TRBV19|13
TGTGCCAGTAGTATAGAATACCCAGGTGAGCAGTTCTTC
CASSIEYPGEQFF
>.|TRBJ2-7|.|TRBV6-5|13
TGTGCCAGCAGTTATATGTCGGGCTACGAGCAGTACTTC
CASSYMSGYEQYF
>.|TRBJ1-2|.|TRBV28|14
TGTGCCAGCACCTACGGCGGGGGAGAGTATGGCTACACCTTC
CASTYGGGEYGYTF
>TRBD1|TRBJ1-2|.|TRBV6-5|14
TGTGCCAGTAAAACCGGGACAGGGGGCTATGGCTACACCTTC
CASKTGTGGYGYTF
>.|TRBJ1-3|.|TRBV25-1|13
TGTGCCAGCAGTTCTAACTCTGGAAACACCATATATTTT
CASSSNSGNTIYF
>TRBD1|TRBJ1-2|.|TRBV4-3|15
TGCGCCAGCAGCCAACCCGAGACAGGGGACGGCGGCTACACCTTC
CASSQPETGDGGYTF
>TRBD2|TRBJ2-3|.|TRBV4-3|14
TGCGCCAGCAGCCAACGACTAGCGGGAGATACGCAGTATTTT
CASSQRLAGDTQYF
>TRBD2|TRBJ2-1|.|TRBV7-2|15
TGTGCCAGCAGCCCAACCGGGACTAACTACAATGAGCAGTTCTTC
CASSPTGTNYNEQFF
>.|TRBJ2-7|.|TRBV28|18
TGTGCCAGCAGTTTAGACGACTCGACGGACATAGGGATCTACGAGCAGTACTTC
CASSLDDSTDIGIYEQYF
>.|TRBJ1-5|.|TRBV19|14
TGTGCCAGCCGGACAGATTATAGCAATCAGCCCCAGCATTTT
CASRTDYSNQPQHF
>.|TRBJ1-2|.|TRBV15|12
TGTGCCACCAGCAGAGATCTCTATGGCTACACCTTC
CATSRDLYGYTF
>TRBD1|TRBJ1-1|.|TRBV19|16
TGTGCCAGTAGTATAGGAACAGGGGGCGTGAACACTGAAGCTTTCTTT
CASSIGTGGVNTEAFF
>.|TRBJ2-3|.|TRBV6-5|15
TGTGCCAGCAGTTACGGGAGGGGGAGCACAGATACGCAGTATTTT
CASSYGRGSTDTQYF
>.|TRBJ2-2|.|TRBV27|12
TGTGCCAGCAGTGAGTACCCCGGGGAGCTGTTTTTT
CASSEYPGELFF
>.|TRBJ2-7|once|TRBV28|15
TGTGCCAGCAGTTCTCACTTTATCATGGGGCACGAGCAGTACTTC
CASSSHFIMGHEQYF
>TRBD1|TRBJ1-6|.|TRBV28|14
TGTGCCAGCAGGCCCGGGACAGGGGTGTCACCCCTCCACTTT
CASRPGTGVSPLHF
>.|TRBJ2-3|.|TRBV27|14
TGTGCCAGCAGGTGGATCAGGTCCACAGATACGCAGTATTTT
CASRWIRSTDTQYF
>.|TRBJ1-1|.|TRBV30|16
TGTGCCTGGAGTACCTCACAGGGATACGGGAACACTGAAGCTTTCTTT
CAWSTSQGYGNTEAFF
>TRBD1|TRBJ1-3|.|TRBV5-8|13
TGTGCCAGCGGACAGGGAGTGGGAAACACCATATATTTT
CASGQGVGNTIYF
>TRBD1|TRBJ1-1|.|TRBV4-1|16
TGCGCCAGCAGCGCCCGGGACAGGGGGCTTGTCACTGAAGCTTTCTTT
CASSARDRGLVTEAFF
>TRBD1|TRBJ2-5|.|TRBV30|12
TGTGCCTGGAGTAGACAGGGGGAGACCCAGTACTTC
CAWSRQGETQYF
>TRBD2|TRBJ2-3|few|TRBV5-4|16
TGTGCCAGCAGCTCGAAGACTAGCGGGGGGGCAGATACGCAGTATTTT
CASSSKTSGGADTQYF
>TRBD1|TRBJ1-1|few|TRBV5-1|15
TGCGCCAGCAGCTTCATGGGACAGGGGGCCGCTGAAGCTTTCTTT
CASSFMGQGAAEAFF
>.|TRBJ2-7|.|TRBV28|13
TGTGCCAGCAGCACCTCCCGGGGAGCCGAGCAGTACTTC
CASSTSRGAEQYF
>.|TRBJ2-7|.|TRBV7-9|13
TGTGCCAGCAGCTTATCAGGGGCCTACGAGCAGTACTTC
CASSLSGAYEQYF
>TRBD2|TRBJ2-1|.|TRBV4-1|16
TGCGCCAGCAGTCGGACTAGCGGGTACTCCTACAATGAGCAGTTCTTC
CASSRTSGYSYNEQFF
>TRBD2|TRBJ2-2|.|TRBV29-1|13
TGCAGCGTCAGACTAGCGGGGGCCGGGGAGCTGTTTTTT
CSVRLAGAGELFF
>.|TRBJ2-5|.|TRBV6-5|14
TGTGCCAGCAAGAGACGGGGTTACCAAGAGACCCAGTACTTC
CASKRRGYQETQYF
>TRBD2|TRBJ2-7|.|TRBV5-1|16
TGCGCCAGCAGCTTGTCTAGCGGGAGTGGAGCCTACGAGCAGTACTTC
CASSLSSGSGAYEQYF
>.|TRBJ2-5|.|TRBV29-1|14
TGCAGCGTTGAAGTCCCCAGCGCCGTATGGACCCAGTACTTC
CSVEVPSAVWTQYF
>.|TRBJ2-3|.|TRBV25-1|15
TGTGCCAGCAGTGAATTGCGGGGAGGCACAGATACGCAGTATTTT
CASSELRGGTDTQYF
>TRBD1|TRBJ1-4|.|TRBV5-6|16
TGTGCCAGCAGCTTGGACAGGGGGCTTTCTAATGAAAAACTGTTTTTT
CASSLDRGLSNEKLFF
>TRBD1|TRBJ2-7|.|TRBV7-2|14
TGTGCCAGCAGCCCAGGACAGGGGGGTTACGAGCAGTACTTC
CASSPGQGGYEQYF
>TRBD2|TRBJ2-3|.|TRBV5-4|17
TGTGCCAGCAGCTTTAGGCTAGCGGGAGGATCCACAGATACGCAGTATTTT
CASSFRLAGGSTDTQYF
>TRBD1|TRBJ1-1|.|TRBV5-4|13
TGTGCCAGCAGCTGGACAGGGGGCACTGAAGCTTTCTTT
CASSWTGGTEAFF
>TRBD2|TRBJ2-7|.|TRBV18|15
TGTGCCAGCTCACCAAGGACTAGCGGGGACTACGAGCAGTACTTC
CASSPRTSGDYEQYF
>TRBD1|TRBJ1-1|.|TRBV18|16
TGTGCCAGCTCACCACAGGGGGCCGGGAGGAACACTGAAGCTTTCTTT
CASSPQGAGRNTEAFF
>TRBD1|TRBJ1-2|.|TRBV27|14
TGTGCCAGCAGTAAGGACAGGGAGGACTATGGCTACACCTTC
CASSKDREDYGYTF
>.|TRBJ1-1|.|TRBV5-4|14
TGTGCCAGCAGCTTGAAAGAGGGCCGGTTTGAAGCTTTCTTT
CASSLKEGRFEAFF
>.|TRBJ2-7|.|TRBV4-2|13
TGTGCCAGCAGCCCCTGGGACACAGCCGAGCAGTACTTC
CASSPWDTAEQYF
>TRBD2|TRBJ2-5|.|TRBV28|16
TGTGCCAGCAGTTTAGGACTAGCGGGGTCCCAAGAGACCCAGTACTTC
CASSLGLAGSQETQYF
>TRBD2|TRBJ2-7|.|TRBV5-1|16
TGCGCCAGCAGCTTGAAAACCACTAGCGGGAGTGGCGAGCAGTACTTC
CASSLKTTSGSGEQYF
>.|TRBJ1-2|few|TRBV6-5|13
TGTGCCAGCAGTATGGAGACAGCCTATGGCTACACCTTC
CASSMETAYGYTF